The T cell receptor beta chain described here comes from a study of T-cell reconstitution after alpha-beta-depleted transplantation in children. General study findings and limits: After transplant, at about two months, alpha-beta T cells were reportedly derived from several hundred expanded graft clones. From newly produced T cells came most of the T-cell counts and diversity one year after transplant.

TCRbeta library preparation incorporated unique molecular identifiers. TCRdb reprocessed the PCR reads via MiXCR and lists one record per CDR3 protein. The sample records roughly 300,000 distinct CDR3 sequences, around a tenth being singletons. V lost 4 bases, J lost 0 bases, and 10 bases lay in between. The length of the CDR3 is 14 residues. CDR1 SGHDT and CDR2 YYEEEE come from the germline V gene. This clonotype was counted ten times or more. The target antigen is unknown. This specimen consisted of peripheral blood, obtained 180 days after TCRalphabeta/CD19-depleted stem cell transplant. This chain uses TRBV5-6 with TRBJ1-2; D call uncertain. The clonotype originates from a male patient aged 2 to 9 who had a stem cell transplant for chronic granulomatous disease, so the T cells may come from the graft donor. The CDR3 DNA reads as TGTGCCAGCAGCGGATCCATGACTAACTATGGCTACACCTTC. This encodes CASSGSMTNYGYTF.